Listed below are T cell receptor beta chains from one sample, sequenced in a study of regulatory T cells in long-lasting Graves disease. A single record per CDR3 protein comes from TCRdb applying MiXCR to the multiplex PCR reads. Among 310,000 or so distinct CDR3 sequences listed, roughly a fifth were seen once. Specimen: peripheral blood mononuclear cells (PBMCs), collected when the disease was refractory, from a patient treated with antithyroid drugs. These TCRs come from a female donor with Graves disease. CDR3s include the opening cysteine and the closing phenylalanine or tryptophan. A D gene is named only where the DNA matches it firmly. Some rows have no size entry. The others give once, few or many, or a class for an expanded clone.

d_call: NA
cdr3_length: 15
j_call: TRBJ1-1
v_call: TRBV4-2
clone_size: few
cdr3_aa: CASSQDPRKNTEAFF
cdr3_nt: TGTGCCAGCAGCCAAGATCCCCGGAAGAACACTGAAGCTTTCTTT

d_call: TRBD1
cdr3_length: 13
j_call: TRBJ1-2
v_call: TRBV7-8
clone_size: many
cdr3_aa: CASSPRDSYGYTF
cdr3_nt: TGTGCCAGCAGCCCACGGGACAGCTATGGCTACACCTTC

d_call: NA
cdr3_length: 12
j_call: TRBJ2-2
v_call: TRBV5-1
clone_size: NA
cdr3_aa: CASSGHGGELFF
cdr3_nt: TGCGCCAGCAGCGGCCATGGCGGGGAGCTGTTTTTT

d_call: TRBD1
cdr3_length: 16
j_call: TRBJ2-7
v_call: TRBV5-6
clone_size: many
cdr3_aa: CASSLSTRQGPYEQYF
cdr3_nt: TGTGCCAGCAGCTTGTCCACCAGACAGGGGCCCTACGAGCAGTACTTC

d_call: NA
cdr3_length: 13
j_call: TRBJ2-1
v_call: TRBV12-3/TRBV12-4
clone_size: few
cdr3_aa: CASSPTLRTEQFF
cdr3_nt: TGTGCCAGCAGTCCGACTCTAAGGACTGAGCAGTTCTTC

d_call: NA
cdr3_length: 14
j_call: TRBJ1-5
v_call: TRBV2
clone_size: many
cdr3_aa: CASSEGLSLQPQHF
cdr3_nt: TGTGCCAGCAGTGAGGGACTTTCTCTTCAGCCCCAGCATTTT

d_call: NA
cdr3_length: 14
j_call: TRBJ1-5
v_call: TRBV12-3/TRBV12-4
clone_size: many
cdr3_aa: CASRTQSSNQPQHF
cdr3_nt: TGTGCCAGCAGGACTCAGAGTTCCAATCAGCCCCAGCATTTT

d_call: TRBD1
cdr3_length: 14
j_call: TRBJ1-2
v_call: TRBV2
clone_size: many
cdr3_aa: CASRRTGRGYGYTF
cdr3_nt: TGTGCCAGCAGAAGGACAGGGAGGGGCTATGGCTACACCTTC

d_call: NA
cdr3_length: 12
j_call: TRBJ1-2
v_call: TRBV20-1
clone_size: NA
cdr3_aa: CSASRVYYGYTF
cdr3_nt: TGCAGTGCTAGCAGGGTATACTATGGCTACACCTTC

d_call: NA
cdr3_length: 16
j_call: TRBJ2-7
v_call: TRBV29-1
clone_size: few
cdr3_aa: CSDPYGGRKKPYEQYF
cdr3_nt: TGCAGCGACCCGTATGGGGGTCGGAAGAAGCCCTACGAGCAGTACTTC

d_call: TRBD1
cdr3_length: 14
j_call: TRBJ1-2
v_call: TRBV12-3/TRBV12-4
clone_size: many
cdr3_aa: CASSLPGQPYGYTF
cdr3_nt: TGTGCCAGCAGTTTACCGGGACAGCCTTATGGCTACACCTTC

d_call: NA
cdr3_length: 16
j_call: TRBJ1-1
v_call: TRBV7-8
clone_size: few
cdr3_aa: CASSPPGARGNTEAFF
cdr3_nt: TGTGCCAGCAGCCCCCCGGGAGCAAGGGGGAACACTGAAGCTTTCTTT

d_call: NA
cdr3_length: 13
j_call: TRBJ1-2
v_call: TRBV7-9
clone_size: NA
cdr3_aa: CASREGRGYGYTF
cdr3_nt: TGTGCCAGCAGGGAAGGACGGGGCTATGGCTACACCTTC

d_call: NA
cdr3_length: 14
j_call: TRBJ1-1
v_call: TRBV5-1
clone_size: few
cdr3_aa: CASSPGQSPPEAFF
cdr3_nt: TGCGCCAGCAGCCCCGGACAGTCCCCCCCTGAAGCTTTCTTT

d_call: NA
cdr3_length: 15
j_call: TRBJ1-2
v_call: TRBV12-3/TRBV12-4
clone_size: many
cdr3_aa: CASSLVQVAGYGYTF
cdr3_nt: TGTGCCAGCAGTTTGGTGCAGGTCGCTGGCTATGGCTACACCTTC

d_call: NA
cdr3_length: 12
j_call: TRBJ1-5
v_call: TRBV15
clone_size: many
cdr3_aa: CATSRVGQPQHF
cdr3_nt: TGTGCCACCAGCAGAGTTGGTCAGCCCCAGCATTTT

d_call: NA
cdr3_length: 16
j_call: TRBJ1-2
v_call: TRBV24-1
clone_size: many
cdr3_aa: CATSGAEESSAYGYTF
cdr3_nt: TGTGCCACCAGTGGGGCAGAAGAAAGCTCCGCCTATGGCTACACCTTC

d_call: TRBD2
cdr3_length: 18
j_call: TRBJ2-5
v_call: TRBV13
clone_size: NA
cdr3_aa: CASSWTSGGAPYQETQYF
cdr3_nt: TGTGCCAGCAGCTGGACTAGCGGGGGGGCCCCGTACCAAGAGACCCAGTACTTC

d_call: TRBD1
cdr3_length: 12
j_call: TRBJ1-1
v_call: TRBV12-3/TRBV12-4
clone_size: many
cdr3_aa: CASVRPGQGAFF
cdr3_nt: TGTGCCAGCGTCAGACCGGGACAGGGGGCTTTCTTT

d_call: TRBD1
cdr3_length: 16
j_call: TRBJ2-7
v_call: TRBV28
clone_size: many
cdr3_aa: CASSLLGAGGRNEQYF
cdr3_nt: TGTGCCAGCAGTTTATTAGGGGCAGGGGGAAGGAACGAGCAGTACTTC

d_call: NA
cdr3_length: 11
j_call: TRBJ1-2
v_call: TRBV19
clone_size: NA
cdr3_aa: CAKTAGYGYTF
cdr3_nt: TGTGCCAAAACAGCAGGATATGGCTACACCTTC

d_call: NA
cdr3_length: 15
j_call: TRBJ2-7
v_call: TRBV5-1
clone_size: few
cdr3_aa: CASSDPGRSYYEQYF
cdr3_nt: TGCGCCAGCAGCGACCCGGGACGCTCCTACTACGAGCAGTACTTC

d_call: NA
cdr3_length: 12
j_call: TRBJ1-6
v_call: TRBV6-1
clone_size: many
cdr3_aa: CASGEDNSPLHF
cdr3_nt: TGTGCCAGCGGGGAAGATAATTCACCCCTCCACTTT

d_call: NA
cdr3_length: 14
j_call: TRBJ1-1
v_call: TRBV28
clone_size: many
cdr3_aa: CASSLLGQYTEAFF
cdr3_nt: TGTGCCAGCAGTTTATTGGGGCAGTACACTGAAGCTTTCTTT

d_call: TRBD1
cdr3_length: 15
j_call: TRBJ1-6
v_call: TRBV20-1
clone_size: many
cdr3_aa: CSARDRDRPNSPLHF
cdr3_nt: TGCAGTGCTAGAGATCGGGACAGGCCCAATTCACCCCTCCACTTT

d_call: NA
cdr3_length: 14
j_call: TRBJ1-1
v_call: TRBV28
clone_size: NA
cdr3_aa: CATQQGGSGTEAFF
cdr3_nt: TGTGCCACACAGCAGGGCGGAAGCGGCACTGAAGCTTTCTTT